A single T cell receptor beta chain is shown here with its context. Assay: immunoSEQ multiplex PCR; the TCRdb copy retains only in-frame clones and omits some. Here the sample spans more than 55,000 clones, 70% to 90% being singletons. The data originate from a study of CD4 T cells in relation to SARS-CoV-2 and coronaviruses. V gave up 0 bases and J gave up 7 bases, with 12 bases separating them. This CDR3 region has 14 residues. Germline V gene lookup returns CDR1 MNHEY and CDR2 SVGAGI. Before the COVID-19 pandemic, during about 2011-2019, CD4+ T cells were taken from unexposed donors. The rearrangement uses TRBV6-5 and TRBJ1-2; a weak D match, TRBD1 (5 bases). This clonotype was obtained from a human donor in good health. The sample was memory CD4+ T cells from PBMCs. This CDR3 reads CASSYSKGAGGYTF. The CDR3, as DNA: TGTGCCAGCAGTTACTCGAAAGGGGCAGGTGGCTACACCTTC.